What follows are 26 T cell receptor beta chains derived from one specimen sequenced in a study of blood T cell repertoires in COVID-19. Only in-frame clones appear in the TCRdb table, and some are missing; sequencing was by immunoSEQ multiplex PCR. The table records about 61,000 clones, approximately 91% of them present only once. The specimen sequenced was peripheral blood. These receptors all stem from a woman in her fifties or sixties with active or convalescent COVID-19.

V and J are TRBV7-3 and TRBJ2-3, with D tentatively TRBD1 (6 bases). The CDR3 covers 14 residues. Between the trimmed V and J ends, which lost 2 bases and 4 bases, there was a span of 10 bases. The germline V gene encodes CDR1 SGHTA and CDR2 FQGTGA. The CDR3 sequence: CASSLWGLADTQYF. The CDR3 coding sequence is TGTGCCAGCAGCTTATGGGGGCTAGCAGATACGCAGTATTTT. Looking up the rest from reference TRBV7-3 and TRBJ2-3 gives the full variable domain: GAGVSQTPSNKVTEKGKYVELRCDPISGHTALYWYRQSLGQGPEFLIYFQGTGAADDSGLPNDRFFAVRPEGSVSTLKIQRTERGDSAVYLCASSLWGLADTQYFGPGTRLTVL.

J is TRBJ1-1 and V is TRBV2; 8 nucleotides align to TRBD1. This CDR3 contains 14 residues. Losses at the gene ends were 6 bases for V and 7 bases for J; bases not matched to a gene: 10. CDR1 and CDR2 (germline): SNHLY, FYNNEI. DNA of the CDR3: TGTGCCAGCAGCCGGGACAGGACAAGCAGTGAAGCTTTCTTT. Its translation: CASSRDRTSSEAFF.

In this sample, this clone turned up a few times. The chain combines TRBV19 with TRBJ2-4; TRBD2 matches at 9 bases. Germline loops: CDR1 LNHDA, CDR2 SQIVND (reference sequence). The CDR3 consists of 14 residues. Trimming removed 2 bases from V and 5 bases from J; junction bases left unmatched: 1. DNA of the CDR3: TGTGCCAGTAGTATAATAGCGGGAGAAAACATTCAGTACTTC. Amino acids: CASSIIAGENIQYF.

The chain joins TRBV7-9 to TRBJ1-1; D not resolved. The CDR3 has 12 amino acids. From germline, CDR1 is SEHNR and CDR2 FQNEAQ (reference sequence). Trimming cost V 5 bases and J 8 bases, with 12 bases left between them. CDR3 coding DNA: TGTGCCAGCAGCCGAGAAGAGGGAGAAGCTTTCTTT. Residues: CASSREEGEAFF.

This chain links TRBV11-2 with TRBJ2-2; a possible D gene is TRBD1 (5 bases). The CDR3 totals 15 residues. Between the trimmed V and J ends, which lost 3 bases and 2 bases, there was a span of 10 bases. CDR1 is SGHAT and CDR2 is FQNNGV in the germline V gene. The CDR3 nucleotides read TGTGCCAGCAGCTTCTTAGGACACAACACCGGGGAGCTGTTTTTT. As protein: CASSFLGHNTGELFF.

CDR3 sequence (DNA): TGTGCCAGCAGCGTAGAGGGTTTGGCGGGGGAGCAGTACTTC. Its protein product is CASSVEGLAGEQYF. The J gene is TRBJ2-7, the V gene TRBV9; D might be TRBD2 (6 bases). The CDR3 has 14 residues. The ends were cut back, 0 bases at V and 7 bases at J, with 14 bases in the middle. The germline CDR1 and CDR2 sequences are SGDLS and YYNGEE.

The chain uses TRBV30 and TRBJ2-1; a possible D gene is TRBD1 (7 bases). CDR1 and CDR2 from the germline V gene are GTSNPN and SVGIG (reference sequence). The CDR3 totals 17 residues. V was trimmed by 5 bases and J by 6 bases, leaving 26 bases between them. The CDR3 DNA is TGTGCCTGGGGTCAAAGGGGGCGGGGACCCGTGGGCAATGAGCAGTTCTTC. It yields the protein CAWGQRGRGPVGNEQFF.

The CDR3 DNA is TGTGCCAGTAGTGAGCTGAGCTCCTATAATTCACCCCTCCACTTT. Encoded protein: CASSELSSYNSPLHF. J is TRBJ1-6 and V is TRBV19; D not resolved. The length of the CDR3 is 15 residues. V dropped 5 bases and J dropped 0 bases, with 8 bases sitting between them. Germline V gene lookup returns CDR1 LNHDA and CDR2 SQIVND (reference sequence).

The J gene is TRBJ1-4, the V gene TRBV19; D gene uncertain. The CDR3 length is 15 residues. Trimming took 10 bases from V and 3 from J, leaving 18 bases between them. Germline CDR1 and CDR2: LNHDA and SQIVND (reference sequence). In nucleotides, the CDR3 is TGTGCCACCCGGGTTGAAAGTCTAGCTAATGAAAAACTGTTTTTT. This encodes CATRVESLANEKLFF.

The genes are TRBV27 and TRBJ2-7; D not certain. CDR1 and CDR2 from the germline V gene are MNHEY and SMNVEV (reference sequence). This CDR3 region has 13 residues. The V gene lost 2 bases and the J gene lost 4 bases, with 9 bases spanning the gap. The CDR3 reads CASSLVPVYEQYF. The CDR3 region has the DNA TGTGCCAGCAGTTTAGTGCCGGTGTACGAGCAGTACTTC.

The chain uses TRBV21-1 and TRBJ1-2; the D call in the table, TRBD1, was not verified against the DNA. TRBV21-1 is described as a pseudogene. This CDR3 region has 17 residues. CDR3 residues: CASSKEVDRVPNYGYTF. The CDR3 DNA is TGTGCCAGCAGCAAAGAAGTTGACAGGGTTCCTAACTATGGCTACACCTTC.

This clone was seen just once. The genes are TRBV5-1 and TRBJ1-2; 9 positions match TRBD1. V was pared by 4 bases and J by 3 bases, with 7 bases of the junction left unmatched. This CDR3 region has 15 residues. CDR1 and CDR2 (germline): SGHRS, YFSETQ. In DNA, the CDR3 is TGCGCCAGCAGCACGGGACAGGGCCCCGACTATGGCTACACCTTC. Protein product: CASSTGQGPDYGYTF.

This chain uses TRBV5-4 with TRBJ2-6; TRBD1 aligns across 12 bases. The CDR3 spans 18 residues. The V segment lost 4 bases and the J segment 4 bases; nucleotides outside the gene matches: 9. Germline V gene lookup returns CDR1 SGHNT and CDR2 YYREEE (reference sequence). CDR3 DNA sequence: TGTGCCAGCAGCCCGACCGGGACAGGGGGCGCCGGGGCCAACGTCCTGACTTTC. Protein: CASSPTGTGGAGANVLTF. The full variable domain, with the rest looked up from reference TRBV5-4 and TRBJ2-6, is ETGVTQSPTHLIKTRGQQVTLRCSSQSGHNTVSWYQQALGQGPQFIFQYYREEENGRGNFPPRFSGLQFPNYSSELNVNALELDDSALYLCASSPTGTGGAGANVLTFGAGSRLTVL.

The chain recombines TRBV7-8 with TRBJ1-1; D gene unclear. V was trimmed by 5 bases and J by 7 bases, leaving 8 bases between them. Looked up from germline, CDR1 is SGHVS and CDR2 is FQNEAQ. The CDR3 sequence is 11 residues long. For the CDR3, the DNA is TGTGCCAGCAGCGGTGGAGTTGAAGCTTTCTTT. Amino acid sequence: CASSGGVEAFF.

The chain uses TRBV20-1 and TRBJ2-1, with 13 positions matching TRBD2. The CDR3 consists of 20 residues. Germline trimming cut 3 bases from V and 8 bases from J; bases unmatched to any gene: 22. Germline lookup yields CDR1 DFQATT and CDR2 SNEGSKA (reference sequence). Here the CDR3 reads CSASYIGTFGLAGVSHEQFF. DNA of the CDR3: TGCAGTGCTAGTTACATCGGGACTTTTGGACTAGCGGGAGTTTCCCATGAGCAGTTCTTC.

The chain combines TRBV7-2 with TRBJ2-5, with 7 bases lining up with TRBD2. The V gene end was trimmed by 6 bases and the J gene end by 4 bases; junction bases not matched to a gene: 5. The CDR3 sequence is 13 residues long. Germline lookup yields CDR1 SGHTA and CDR2 FQGNSA. In nucleotides, the CDR3 is TGTGCCAGCAGTACCGGGACTACAGAGACCCAGTACTTC. Its protein product is CASSTGTTETQYF.

This clone has only one observation. This sequence joins TRBV5-1 and TRBJ2-1, with 11 bases matching TRBD2. Trimming cost V 2 bases and J 9 bases; bases outside gene matches: 4. Germline CDR1 reads SGHRS; CDR2 reads YFSETQ. This CDR3 is built from 14 residues. DNA of the CDR3: TGCGCCAGCAGCTTCACTAGCGGGAGCTCTGAGCAGTTCTTC. This gives the protein CASSFTSGSSEQFF. The full variable domain, its missing parts supplied by reference TRBV5-1 and TRBJ2-1, is KAGVTQTPRYLIKTRGQQVTLSCSPISGHRSVSWYQQTPGQGLQFLFEYFSETQRNKGNFPGRFSGRQFSNSRSEMNVSTLELGDSALYLCASSFTSGSSEQFFGPGTRLTVL.

This clone appeared a single time. The genes are TRBV11-2 and TRBJ1-2; perhaps TRBD1 as D (6 bases). Trimming stripped 5 bases from V and 3 bases from J, with 19 bases between. The germline V gene encodes CDR1 SGHAT and CDR2 FQNNGV. The CDR3 is made up of 16 amino acids. This chain's CDR3 is CASSEQPGQTYYGYTF. CDR3 sequence (DNA): TGTGCCAGCAGCGAACAACCAGGACAGACCTACTATGGCTACACCTTC. The full variable domain, rest sourced from reference TRBV11-2 and TRBJ1-2, is EAGVAQSPRYKIIEKRQSVAFWCNPISGHATLYWYQQILGQGPKLLIQFQNNGVVDDSQLPKDRFSAERLKGVDSTLKIQPAKLEDSAVYLCASSEQPGQTYYGYTFGSGTRLTVV.

In this sample, this clone turned up once. V gene TRBV12-2 combines with J gene TRBJ1-2; the table's TRBD1 call for D was not verified on the DNA. TRBV12-2 is a recognized pseudogene. The CDR3 length is 16 residues. For the CDR3, the DNA is TGTGCAAGTCGCTTCGGGACAGGGGGCCGTCCCGCCGGCTACACCTTC. It yields the protein CASRFGTGGRPAGYTF.

The chain recombines TRBV18 with TRBJ1-2; possible D gene TRBD1, 6 bases. Trimming stripped 6 bases from V and 2 bases from J, with 10 bases between. CDR1 KGHSH and CDR2 LQKENI come from the germline V gene. The CDR3 length is 13 residues. The CDR3: CASSNRENYGYTF. CDR3 nucleotide sequence: TGTGCCAGCTCCAACAGGGAAAACTATGGCTACACCTTC.

Details on this clone: At one end the junction does not follow the germline gene, possibly because of a read error. The rearrangement joins TRBV7-7 to TRBJ1-4; a possible D gene is TRBD1 (5 bases). CDR1 SSHAT and CDR2 FNYEAQ come from the germline V gene (reference sequence). The CDR3 runs 18 residues. The CDR3 loop reads CASSFTGHRLVRNEKLFF. The CDR3 DNA is TGTGCTAGCAGCTTCACCGGACACCGGCTGGTTCGTAATGAAAAACTGTTTTTT.

The V call is TRBV6-5, the J call TRBJ2-1; possible D gene TRBD2, 6 bases. This CDR3 spans 13 amino acids. Trimming stripped 6 bases from V and 4 bases from J, with 10 bases between. CDR1 MNHEY and CDR2 SVGAGI come from the germline V gene. The CDR3 loop reads CASRGLGYNEQFF. As DNA, the CDR3 is TGTGCCAGCAGGGGACTGGGATACAATGAGCAGTTCTTC.

The genes are TRBV11-2 and TRBJ2-4; TRBD1 matches 7 bases. There are 15 residues in the CDR3. Per germline, CDR1 SGHAT and CDR2 FQNNGV. V shed 4 bases and J 5 bases; nucleotides not matched to a gene: 8. The CDR3 DNA reads TGTGCCAGCAGCTACGGACAGGCTAGGGAAAACATTCAGTACTTC. Translated, it gives CASSYGQARENIQYF. Complete variable domain (other parts from reference TRBV11-2 and TRBJ2-4): EAGVAQSPRYKIIEKRQSVAFWCNPISGHATLYWYQQILGQGPKLLIQFQNNGVVDDSQLPKDRFSAERLKGVDSTLKIQPAKLEDSAVYLCASSYGQARENIQYFGAGTRLSVL.

CDR3 coding DNA: TGTGCCAGCAGTTTATCTGGGACACGTGGAAACACCATATATTTT. Amino acids: CASSLSGTRGNTIYF. The chain joins TRBV27 to TRBJ1-3; possible D gene TRBD1, 6 bases. The CDR3 runs to 15 residues. The V gene's germline CDR1 is MNHEY and CDR2 SMNVEV (reference sequence). The V and J ends lost 0 bases and 3 bases respectively, with 9 bases between them.

The CDR3 protein is CATSDFWGHEQFF. The DNA for the CDR3 is TGTGCCACCAGTGATTTCTGGGGCCATGAGCAGTTCTTC. The chain links TRBV24-1 to TRBJ2-1; D possibly corresponds to TRBD1 (5 bases). V was pared by 1 base and J by 8 bases, with 8 bases between. Looked up from germline, CDR1 is KGHDR and CDR2 is SFDVKD. The CDR3 consists of 13 residues.

V is TRBV3-1 (or the pseudogene TRBV3-2) and J is TRBJ1-1, with D hard to call. Trimming took off 0 bases at V and 7 bases at J, with 15 bases between the two ends. The CDR3 totals 15 residues. Per the germline V gene, CDR1 is LGHDT and CDR2 is YNNKEL (reference sequence). In DNA form, the CDR3 reads TGTGCCAGCAGCCAAGATTTGGGTAGAGGATATGAAGCTTTCTTT. The encoded protein is CASSQDLGRGYEAFF.